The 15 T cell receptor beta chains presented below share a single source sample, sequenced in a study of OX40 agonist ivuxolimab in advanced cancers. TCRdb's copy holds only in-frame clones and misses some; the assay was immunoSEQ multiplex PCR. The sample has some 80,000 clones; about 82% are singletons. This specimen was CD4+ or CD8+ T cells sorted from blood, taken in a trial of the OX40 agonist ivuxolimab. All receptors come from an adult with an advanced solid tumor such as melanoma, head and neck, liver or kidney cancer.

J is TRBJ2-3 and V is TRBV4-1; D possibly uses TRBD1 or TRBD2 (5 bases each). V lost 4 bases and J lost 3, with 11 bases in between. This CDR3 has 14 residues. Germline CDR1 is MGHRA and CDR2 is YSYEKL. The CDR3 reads CASSRDQGTDTQYF. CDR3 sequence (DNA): TGCGCCAGCAGCCGGGACCAAGGGACAGATACGCAGTATTTT.

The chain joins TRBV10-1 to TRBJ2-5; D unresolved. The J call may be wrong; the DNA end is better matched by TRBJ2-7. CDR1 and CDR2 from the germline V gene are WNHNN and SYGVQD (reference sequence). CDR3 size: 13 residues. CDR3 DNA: TGCGCCAGCAGTGAGAGTGGAAACTACGAGCAGTACTTC. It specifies CASSESGNYEQYF.

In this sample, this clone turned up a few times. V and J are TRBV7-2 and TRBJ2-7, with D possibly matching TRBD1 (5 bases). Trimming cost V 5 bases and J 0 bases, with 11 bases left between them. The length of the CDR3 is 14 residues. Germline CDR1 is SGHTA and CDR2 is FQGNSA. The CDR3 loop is CASSRGLNSYEQYF. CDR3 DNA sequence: TGTGCCAGCAGCAGGGGTTTAAACTCCTACGAGCAGTACTTC.

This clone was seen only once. The CDR3 DNA follows: TGCGCCAGCAGCTTGGAAGGTTTACTCACAGATACGCAGTATTTT. This gives the protein CASSLEGLLTDTQYF. The chain links TRBV5-1 to TRBJ2-3, with no clear D. Germline V CDR1 and CDR2: SGHRS, YFSETQ. V was pared by 0 bases and J by 2 bases, with 10 bases between. CDR3 length equals 15 residues. The whole variable domain, filled in from reference TRBV5-1 and TRBJ2-3, reads KAGVTQTPRYLIKTRGQQVTLSCSPISGHRSVSWYQQTPGQGLQFLFEYFSETQRNKGNFPGRFSGRQFSNSRSEMNVSTLELGDSALYLCASSLEGLLTDTQYFGPGTRLTVL.

The CDR3 coding sequence is TGTGCCAGCAGGGGACTAGCGGGGGAGCTAGCCAAAAACATTCAGTACTTC. Translating gives CASRGLAGELAKNIQYF. The V call is TRBV2, the J call TRBJ2-4; TRBD2 matches at 14 bases. This CDR3 is 17 amino acids long. The ends lost 6 bases at V and 0 bases at J; junction bases unmatched: 4. Germline loops: CDR1 SNHLY, CDR2 FYNNEI.

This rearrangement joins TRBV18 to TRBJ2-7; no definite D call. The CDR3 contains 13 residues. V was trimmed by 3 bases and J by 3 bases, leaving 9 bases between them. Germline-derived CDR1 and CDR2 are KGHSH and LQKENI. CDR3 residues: CASSPPTVYEQYF. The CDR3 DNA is TGTGCCAGCTCACCCCCGACTGTCTACGAGCAGTACTTC.

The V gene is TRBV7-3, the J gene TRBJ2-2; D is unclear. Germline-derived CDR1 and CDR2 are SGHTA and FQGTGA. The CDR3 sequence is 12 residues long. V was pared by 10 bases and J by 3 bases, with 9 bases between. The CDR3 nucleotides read TGTGCCACCTCGAAGGACACCGGGGAGCTGTTTTTT. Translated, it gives CATSKDTGELFF.

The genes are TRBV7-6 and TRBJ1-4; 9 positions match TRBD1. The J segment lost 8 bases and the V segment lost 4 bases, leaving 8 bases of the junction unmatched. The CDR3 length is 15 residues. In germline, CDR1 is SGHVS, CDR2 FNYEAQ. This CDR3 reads CASSWGGTGSEKLFF. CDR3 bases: TGTGCCAGCAGCTGGGGGGGGACAGGGTCCGAAAAACTGTTTTTT.

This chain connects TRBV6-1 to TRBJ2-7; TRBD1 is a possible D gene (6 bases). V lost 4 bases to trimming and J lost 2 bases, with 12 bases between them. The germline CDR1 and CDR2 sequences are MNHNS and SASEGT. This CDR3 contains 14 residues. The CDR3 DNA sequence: TGTGCCAGCAGTGGTTGGGACACCGCCTACGAGCAGTACTTC. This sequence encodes CASSGWDTAYEQYF.

CDR3 DNA sequence: TGTGCCAGCAGCTACACCCCAAATGAGCAGTTCTTC. Encoded protein: CASSYTPNEQFF. The J gene is TRBJ2-1, the V gene TRBV11-2; D is ambiguous. Germline loops: CDR1 SGHAT, CDR2 FQNNGV. The CDR3 sequence is 12 residues long. Trimming cost V 4 bases and J 7 bases, with 8 bases left between them.

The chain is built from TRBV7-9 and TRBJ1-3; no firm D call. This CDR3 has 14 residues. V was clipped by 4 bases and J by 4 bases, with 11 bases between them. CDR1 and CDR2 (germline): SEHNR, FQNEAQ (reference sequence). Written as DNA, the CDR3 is TGTGCCAGCAGCTCGCCGGGAGTCGGAAACACCATATATTTT. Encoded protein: CASSSPGVGNTIYF.

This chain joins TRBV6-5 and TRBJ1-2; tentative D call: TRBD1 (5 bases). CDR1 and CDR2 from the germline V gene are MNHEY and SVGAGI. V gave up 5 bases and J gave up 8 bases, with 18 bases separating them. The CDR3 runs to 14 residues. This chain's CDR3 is CASSPHGGVRGYTF. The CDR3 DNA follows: TGTGCCAGCAGTCCTCATGGGGGGGTGCGGGGCTACACCTTC.

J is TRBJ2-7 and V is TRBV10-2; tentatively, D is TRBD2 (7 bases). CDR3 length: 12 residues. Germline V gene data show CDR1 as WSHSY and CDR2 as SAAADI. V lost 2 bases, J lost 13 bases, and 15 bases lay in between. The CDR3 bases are TGCGCCAGCAGTGAGCAGGGGACGGGACTATACTTC. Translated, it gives CASSEQGTGLYF.

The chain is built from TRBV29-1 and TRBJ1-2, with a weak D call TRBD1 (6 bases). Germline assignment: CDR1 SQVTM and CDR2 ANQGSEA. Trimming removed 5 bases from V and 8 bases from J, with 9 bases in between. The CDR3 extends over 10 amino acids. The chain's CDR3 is CSVTGRGYTF. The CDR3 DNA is TGCAGCGTTACAGGGCGCGGCTACACCTTC.

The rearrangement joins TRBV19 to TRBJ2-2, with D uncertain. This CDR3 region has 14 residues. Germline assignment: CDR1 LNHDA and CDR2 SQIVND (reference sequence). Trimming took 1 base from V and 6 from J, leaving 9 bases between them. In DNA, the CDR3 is TGTGCCAGTAGTATAGCCCTGACCTCCGGGGAGCTGTTTTTT. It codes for CASSIALTSGELFF.